The clone carrying this T cell receptor beta chain was seen repeatedly, ten times or more. The CDR3 covers 12 residues. V lost 3 bases and J lost 11, with 11 bases in between. Per germline, CDR1 SGHTA and CDR2 FQGTGA. TCRdb re-called the PCR reads with MiXCR, one entry per CDR3 protein. The sample contains around 83,000 distinct CDR3 sequences, around 50% of which appear only once. These data come from a study of CDR3 diversity in severe acne. The receptor's source is a male donor with severe acne vulgaris. Material: blood. This chain uses TRBV7-3 with TRBJ2-1; perhaps TRBD2 as D (6 bases). The CDR3 nucleotides are TGTGCCAGCAGCTTTACCGGGACTCAGCAGTTCTTC. Its protein product is CASSFTGTQQFF.